The 16 T cell receptor beta chains below were found in one sample sequenced in a study of T cell responses to AZD1222 COVID-19 vaccine (dated by TCRdb to the early 2020s). The sample's time point label is to be understood as: baseline before first vaccination. The method was the immunoSEQ multiplex PCR assay. Not all clones reach the TCRdb copy of this immuneACCESS table, which keeps in-frame sequences only. Checked studies attribute under half of the gap to unresolved V genes and leave the rest unexplained. Counted in this sample were 150,000 to 200,000 clones; approximately 93% of them appeared once. Together, the top ten hold about 3.9% of the sample. Sequenced here: peripheral blood, sampled on day 0 of AZD1222 vaccination. The receptors were gathered from an adult in good health.

The gene calls are TRBV19 and TRBJ2-5; possible D gene TRBD2, 6 bases. The CDR3 covers 15 residues. Trimming stripped 1 base from V and 5 bases from J, with 14 bases between. Germline V gene lookup returns CDR1 LNHDA and CDR2 SQIVND (reference sequence). The CDR3 sequence is CASSIGVGGEETQYF. The CDR3 bases are TGTGCCAGTAGTATAGGAGTCGGCGGGGAGGAGACCCAGTACTTC.

This clone is a singleton in its sample. The rearrangement uses TRBV18 and TRBJ2-1; 10 bases are shared with TRBD1. The CDR3 length is 14 residues. V lost 6 bases, J lost 6 bases, and 5 bases stayed unmatched. In germline, CDR1 is KGHSH, CDR2 LQKENI. The CDR3 DNA follows: TGTGCCAGCTCTCCCGGGACAGGGGTCAATGAGCAGTTCTTC. Its protein product is CASSPGTGVNEQFF.

The J gene is TRBJ1-1, the V gene TRBV7-8, with unresolved D. The CDR3 contains 15 residues. V was trimmed by 4 bases and J by 0 bases, leaving 12 bases between them. Germline CDR1 is SGHVS and CDR2 is FQNEAQ. In DNA form, the CDR3 reads TGTGCCAGCAGCTCCACGCCCCTTTTGAACACTGAAGCTTTCTTT. Residues: CASSSTPLLNTEAFF.

V usage is TRBV10-2 and J usage is TRBJ1-2; D is possibly TRBD1 (6 bases). CDR3 length: 13 amino acids. Between the trimmed V and J ends, which lost 3 bases and 8 bases, there was a span of 13 bases. Per the germline V gene, CDR1 is WSHSY and CDR2 is SAAADI. The CDR3 region is CASSEGGVGGYTF. The CDR3 region has the DNA TGCGCCAGCAGTGAAGGGGGGGTAGGAGGCTACACCTTC.

The gene calls are TRBV30 and TRBJ1-5; no firm D call. Trimming removed 2 bases from V and 1 base from J, with 6 bases in between. The CDR3 totals 13 residues. Germline V CDR1 and CDR2: GTSNPN, SVGIG (reference sequence). DNA of the CDR3: TGTGCCTGGAGTATAAGAAGCAATCAGCCCCAGCATTTT. Translated: CAWSIRSNQPQHF.

The chain recombines TRBV11-2 with TRBJ2-2, with D possibly being TRBD1 or TRBD2 (6 bases each). Germline loops: CDR1 SGHAT, CDR2 FQNNGV. Trimming removed 3 bases at V and 2 bases at J, with 10 bases between. The CDR3 contains 15 residues. The CDR3 protein is CASSFGGPNTGELFF. The CDR3 DNA follows: TGTGCCAGCAGCTTTGGGGGGCCAAACACCGGGGAGCTGTTTTTT. Full variable domain (missing parts from reference TRBV11-2 and TRBJ2-2): EAGVAQSPRYKIIEKRQSVAFWCNPISGHATLYWYQQILGQGPKLLIQFQNNGVVDDSQLPKDRFSAERLKGVDSTLKIQPAKLEDSAVYLCASSFGGPNTGELFFGEGSRLTVL.

V usage is TRBV7-8 and J usage is TRBJ1-5, with D unresolved. In germline, CDR1 is SGHVS, CDR2 FQNEAQ. V was clipped by 5 bases and J by 8 bases, with 19 bases between them. The CDR3 is 15 residues long. CDR3 nucleotides: TGTGCCAGCAGCGCGCGGGCATCAAGAGGCGAGCCCCAGCATTTT. This sequence encodes CASSARASRGEPQHF.

This sequence joins TRBV27 and TRBJ2-3, with 11 bases fitting TRBD2. The V gene's germline CDR1 is MNHEY and CDR2 SMNVEV (reference sequence). Germline trimming cut 8 bases from V and 3 bases from J; bases unmatched to any gene: 7. This CDR3 spans 15 amino acids. This CDR3 reads CASGIAGGQTDTQYF. CDR3 bases: TGTGCCAGCGGAATAGCGGGGGGGCAGACAGATACGCAGTATTTT.

The chain couples TRBV30 to TRBJ1-5; the D gene is possibly TRBD1 (6 bases). This CDR3 has 13 amino acids. The V end lost 1 base, the J end lost 7 bases, and 11 bases lay between the germline ends. The germline CDR1 and CDR2 sequences are GTSNPN and SVGIG (reference sequence). The DNA for the CDR3 is TGTGCCTGGAGTGGGACAGATTTACAGCCCCAGCATTTT. It translates to CAWSGTDLQPQHF.

The chain employs TRBV6-1 and TRBJ1-1, with D unclear. Germline assignment: CDR1 MNHNS and CDR2 SASEGT. The V end lost 2 bases, the J end lost 4 bases, and 11 bases lay between the germline ends. This CDR3 has 14 residues. The DNA for the CDR3 is TGTGCCAGCAGTGAATGGATGTCGGGCACTGAAGCTTTCTTT. This sequence encodes CASSEWMSGTEAFF.

This clone appeared a single time. The V and J genes are TRBV19 and TRBJ1-6, with TRBD1 identical over 7 bases. J gave up 7 bases and V 6 bases, and 6 bases lay outside the gene matches. Germline loops: CDR1 LNHDA, CDR2 SQIVND (reference sequence). The CDR3 is made up of 14 amino acids. This CDR3 reads CASRTTGRNSPLHF. The CDR3 DNA reads as TGTGCCAGTAGAACGACAGGGCGAAATTCACCCCTCCACTTT.

The chain recombines TRBV19 with TRBJ2-7; D is perhaps TRBD1 or TRBD2 (6 bases each). V lost 1 base and J lost 3, with 16 bases in between. The CDR3 consists of 16 residues. CDR1 and CDR2 from the germline V gene are LNHDA and SQIVND (reference sequence). CDR3 in DNA: TGTGCCAGTAGTATAGGGGGAGGCAGGGGAAACTACGAGCAGTACTTC. This encodes CASSIGGGRGNYEQYF.

J is TRBJ2-7 and V is TRBV6-1; TRBD1 agrees at 10 bases. Germline V gives CDR1 MNHNS, CDR2 SASEGT. This CDR3 is built from 16 residues. Trimming cost V 1 base and J 2 bases; bases outside gene matches: 5. This chain's CDR3 is CASSEVTGTGAYEQYF. CDR3 in DNA: TGTGCCAGCAGTGAAGTAACCGGGACAGGGGCCTACGAGCAGTACTTC.

This clone was counted only a few times. The V gene is TRBV6-4, the J gene TRBJ1-3; 7 bases match TRBD1. The germline CDR1 and CDR2 sequences are MRHNA and SNTAGT. This CDR3 comprises 14 residues. The trim removed 7 bases at V and 4 bases at J, leaving 7 bases unmatched. The CDR3 DNA reads as TGTGCCAGCAATACCAGACAGGGAGGAAACACCATATATTTT. It is translated as CASNTRQGGNTIYF.

V is TRBV3-1 (or the pseudogene TRBV3-2) and J is TRBJ2-1; 13 nucleotides agree with TRBD2. V was clipped by 0 bases and J by 6 bases; unmatched bases: 17. This CDR3 region has 21 residues. CDR1 and CDR2 (germline): LGHDT, YNNKEL (reference sequence). Written as DNA, the CDR3 is TGTGCCAGCAGCCAAGATTTAGGGCCACTAGCGGGGGGGCCAATGGGCAATGAGCAGTTCTTC. This gives the protein CASSQDLGPLAGGPMGNEQFF.

The chain is built from TRBV27 and TRBJ2-1, with 11 nucleotides matching TRBD1. Germline V gene lookup returns CDR1 MNHEY and CDR2 SMNVEV (reference sequence). This CDR3 comprises 15 residues. The J segment lost 6 bases and the V segment lost 5 bases, leaving 6 bases of the junction unmatched. The CDR3 nucleotides are TGTGCCAGCAGTCCCGGGACAGGGGGTTTCAATGAGCAGTTCTTC. As protein: CASSPGTGGFNEQFF.